Below are 12 T cell receptor beta chains sequenced from a single sample in a study of cytomegalovirus exposure and HLA in healthy donors (dated by TCRdb to 2015 to 2018). The library was produced with the immunoSEQ multiplex PCR assay. Sourced from immuneACCESS, this table was stored by TCRdb with only in-frame sequences that have V and J called. A share of the clones is absent; for the studies checked, an unresolved V gene accounts for under half, and the remainder has no known explanation. Within this sample are more than 250,000 clones, with 70% to 90% of them counted one time only. Of the sample, more than 0.8% falls within the top ten clones. The sequenced sample consisted of PBMCs. These receptors all stem from a woman under 30 in good health and CMV-seronegative.

The V and J genes are TRBV6-6 and TRBJ2-5; 9 bases align to TRBD1. The V segment lost 2 bases and the J segment 6 bases; nucleotides outside the gene matches: 4. Germline lookup yields CDR1 MNHNY and CDR2 SVGAGI (reference sequence). CDR3 length: 14 amino acids. The CDR3 loop is CASSYAGTGKTQYF. The CDR3 DNA follows: TGTGCCAGCAGTTACGCCGGGACAGGGAAGACCCAGTACTTC.

The chain couples TRBV6-5 to TRBJ1-2; possibly TRBD1 for D (6 bases). CDR1 and CDR2 from the germline V gene are MNHEY and SVGAGI. The CDR3 covers 15 residues. Trimming left V 4 bases short and J 2 bases short, with 14 bases between. CDR3 region: CASSSYDRSNYGYTF. The CDR3 region has the DNA TGTGCCAGCAGTTCATACGACAGGAGCAACTATGGCTACACCTTC.

The chain links TRBV7-2 to TRBJ2-1; 10 positions match TRBD2. The J segment lost 5 bases and the V segment lost 5 bases, leaving 3 bases of the junction unmatched. This CDR3 is 14 amino acids long. Germline V gene lookup returns CDR1 SGHTA and CDR2 FQGNSA. The CDR3 DNA is TGTGCCAGCAGCGCACTAGCGGGAAACAATGAGCAGTTCTTC. Its translation is CASSALAGNNEQFF.

J is TRBJ2-7 and V is TRBV6-1; the D gene is possibly TRBD2 (5 bases). V gave up 5 bases and J gave up 2 bases, with 10 bases separating them. The CDR3 is 13 residues long. Germline V gives CDR1 MNHNS, CDR2 SASEGT. The CDR3 bases are TGTGCCAGCAGTTGGACTCTCGCCTACGAGCAGTACTTC. This sequence encodes CASSWTLAYEQYF.

V gene TRBV11-3 combines with J gene TRBJ2-1, with 11 bases lining up with TRBD2. The junction had 8 bases not matched to a gene; V was cut back by 4 bases and J by 0 bases. Germline V lookup: CDR1 SGHNT, CDR2 YENEEA. The CDR3 is made up of 18 amino acids. The CDR3 sequence is CASSSSSGGRSSYNEQFF. CDR3 DNA sequence: TGTGCCAGCAGCTCGTCTAGCGGGGGGCGGAGCTCCTACAATGAGCAGTTCTTC.

The rearrangement uses TRBV28 and TRBJ2-2, with 9 positions matching TRBD2. The V gene end was trimmed by 7 bases and the J gene end by 5 bases; junction bases not matched to a gene: 8. The length of the CDR3 is 15 residues. Germline loops: CDR1 MDHEN, CDR2 SYDVKM. CDR3 amino acids: CASNPGLADTGELFF. CDR3 DNA: TGTGCCAGCAATCCGGGACTAGCAGATACCGGGGAGCTGTTTTTT.

The V gene is TRBV2, the J gene TRBJ1-1, with D perhaps matching TRBD1 (6 bases). V lost 6 bases, J lost 1 base, and 12 bases lay in between. The CDR3 totals 14 residues. Germline V gene lookup returns CDR1 SNHLY and CDR2 FYNNEI. The CDR3 DNA reads as TGTGCCAGCAGATCGGACAGCCAGAACACTGAAGCTTTCTTT. This sequence encodes CASRSDSQNTEAFF. Drawing the rest from reference TRBV2 and TRBJ1-1, the complete variable domain is EPEVTQTPSHQVTQMGQEVILRCVPISNHLYFYWYRQILGQKVEFLVSFYNNEISEKSEIFDDQFSVERPDGSNFTLKIRSTKLEDSAMYFCASRSDSQNTEAFFGQGTRLTVV.

The V and J genes are TRBV27 and TRBJ2-7, with a possible D match to TRBD1 (6 bases). The germline V gene encodes CDR1 MNHEY and CDR2 SMNVEV (reference sequence). Trimming left V 0 bases short and J 0 bases short, with 6 bases between. CDR3 length equals 14 residues. The CDR3 nucleotides read TGTGCCAGCAGTTTATCGGACAGCTCCTACGAGCAGTACTTC. Its translation is CASSLSDSSYEQYF.

The chain recombines TRBV5-1 with TRBJ2-3; 8 bases align to TRBD2. Germline V CDR1 and CDR2: SGHRS, YFSETQ. V was pared by 0 bases and J by 3 bases, with 9 bases of the junction left unmatched. The CDR3 runs to 17 residues. The CDR3 nucleotides read TGCGCCAGCAGCTTGGGTCCCCTAGCGGGTGGGACAGATACGCAGTATTTT. Translation gives CASSLGPLAGGTDTQYF.

The V call is TRBV18, the J call TRBJ1-1; D is possibly TRBD1 (5 bases). CDR3 length: 15 residues. Trimming stripped 0 bases from V and 5 bases from J, with 13 bases between. Germline values: CDR1 KGHSH, CDR2 LQKENI. The CDR3 nucleotides read TGTGCCAGCTCACCACCAGCAGGGTTGGGGACTGAAGCTTTCTTT. It translates to CASSPPAGLGTEAFF.

With regard to this clone: Other nucleotide sequences in the sample specify the same CDR3. The rearrangement joins TRBV18 to TRBJ2-7; a weak D match, TRBD2 (6 bases). Per the germline V gene, CDR1 is KGHSH and CDR2 is LQKENI. This CDR3 is built from 14 residues. Trimming removed 3 bases at V and 3 bases at J, with 12 bases between. CDR3 coding DNA: TGTGCCAGCTCACCGGGGACTGGGGTCTACGAGCAGTACTTC. It specifies CASSPGTGVYEQYF.

The rearrangement uses TRBV7-9 and TRBJ1-5, with TRBD1 as a possible D gene (6 bases). Germline V gene lookup returns CDR1 SEHNR and CDR2 FQNEAQ (reference sequence). The length of the CDR3 is 13 residues. Trimming took off 4 bases at V and 5 bases at J, with 9 bases between the two ends. CDR3 in amino acids: CASSWGQYQPQHF. In DNA form, the CDR3 reads TGTGCCAGCAGCTGGGGGCAGTATCAGCCCCAGCATTTT. Full variable domain (outside the CDR3, taken from reference TRBV7-9 and TRBJ1-5): DTGVSQNPRHKITKRGQNVTFRCDPISEHNRLYWYRQTLGQGPEFLTYFQNEAQLEKSRLLSDRFSAERPKGSFSTLEIQRTEQGDSAMYLCASSWGQYQPQHFGDGTRLSIL.